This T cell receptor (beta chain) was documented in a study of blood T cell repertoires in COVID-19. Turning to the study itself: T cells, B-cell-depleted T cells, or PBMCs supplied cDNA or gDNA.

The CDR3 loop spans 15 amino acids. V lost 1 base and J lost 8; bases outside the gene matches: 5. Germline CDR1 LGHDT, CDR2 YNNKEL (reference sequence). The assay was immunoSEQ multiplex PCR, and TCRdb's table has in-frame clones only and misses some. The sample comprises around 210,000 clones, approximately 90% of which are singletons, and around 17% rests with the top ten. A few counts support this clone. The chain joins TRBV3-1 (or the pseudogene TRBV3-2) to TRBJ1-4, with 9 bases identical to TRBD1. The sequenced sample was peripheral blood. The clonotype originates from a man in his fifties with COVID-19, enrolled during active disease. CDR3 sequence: CASSQGVTGGEKLFF. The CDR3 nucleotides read TGTGCCAGCAGCCAAGGCGTGACAGGGGGGGAAAAACTGTTTTTT.